The clone carrying this T cell receptor (beta chain) has just a few counts. The source of the sample is a study of blood T cell repertoires in COVID-19. Losses at the gene ends were 3 bases for V and 11 bases for J; bases not matched to a gene: 11. The germline CDR1 and CDR2 sequences are SNHLY and FYNNEI. This CDR3 region has 15 residues. Generated by immunoSEQ multiplex PCR, the TCRdb table keeps only in-frame clones and is missing some. Among 350,000 or so clones listed, about 90% were seen once. The sample taken for sequencing was PBMCs or T cells enriched from blood (not recorded which). The chain links TRBV2 to TRBJ1-5; 9 bases map to TRBD1. This clonotype was obtained from a woman in her thirties who had been exposed to COVID-19. Here the CDR3 DNA reads TGTGCCAGCAGTGAGGACCTACCGACAGGGGGGTCCCAGCATTTT. Translated: CASSEDLPTGGSQHF.